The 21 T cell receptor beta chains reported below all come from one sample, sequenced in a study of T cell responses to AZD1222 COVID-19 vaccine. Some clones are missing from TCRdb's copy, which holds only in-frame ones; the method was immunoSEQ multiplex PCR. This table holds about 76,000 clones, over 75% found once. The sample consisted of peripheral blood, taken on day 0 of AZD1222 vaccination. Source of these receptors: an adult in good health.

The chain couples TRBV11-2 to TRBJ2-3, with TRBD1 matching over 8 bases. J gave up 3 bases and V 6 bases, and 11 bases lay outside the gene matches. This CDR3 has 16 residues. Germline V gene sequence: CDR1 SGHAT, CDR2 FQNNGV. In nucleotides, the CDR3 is TGTGCCAGCAGGACCGGCAGGGGGCTTCGAACAGATACGCAGTATTTT. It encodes CASRTGRGLRTDTQYF.

This CDR3 is CASSQQGFPYNSPLHF. The CDR3 bases are TGTGCCAGCAGCCAACAGGGGTTCCCCTATAATTCACCCCTCCACTTT. This chain uses TRBV3-1 (or the pseudogene TRBV3-2) with TRBJ1-6; D may be TRBD1 (6 bases). From germline, CDR1 is LGHDT and CDR2 YNNKEL (reference sequence). V was shortened by 2 bases and J by 2 bases, with 10 bases between the two germline ends. CDR3 length: 16 amino acids.

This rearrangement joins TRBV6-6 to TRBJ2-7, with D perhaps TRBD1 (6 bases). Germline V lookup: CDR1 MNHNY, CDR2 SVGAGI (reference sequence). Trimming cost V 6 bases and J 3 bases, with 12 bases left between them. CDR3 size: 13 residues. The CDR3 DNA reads TGTGCCAGCAGCCCAGGACAGATCTACGAGCAGTACTTC. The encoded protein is CASSPGQIYEQYF.

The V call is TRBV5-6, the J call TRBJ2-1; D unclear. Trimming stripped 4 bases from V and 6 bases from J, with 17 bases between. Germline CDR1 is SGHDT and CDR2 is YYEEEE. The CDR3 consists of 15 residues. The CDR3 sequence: CASSPQVGMGNEQFF. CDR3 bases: TGTGCCAGCAGCCCCCAGGTAGGAATGGGCAATGAGCAGTTCTTC.

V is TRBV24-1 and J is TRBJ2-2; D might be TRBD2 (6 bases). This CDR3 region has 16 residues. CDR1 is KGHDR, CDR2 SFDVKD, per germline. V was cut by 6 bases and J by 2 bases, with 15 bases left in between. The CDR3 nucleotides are TGTGCCACCAGTTCGGCGGGGCTCCCAAACACCGGGGAGCTGTTTTTT. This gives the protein CATSSAGLPNTGELFF.

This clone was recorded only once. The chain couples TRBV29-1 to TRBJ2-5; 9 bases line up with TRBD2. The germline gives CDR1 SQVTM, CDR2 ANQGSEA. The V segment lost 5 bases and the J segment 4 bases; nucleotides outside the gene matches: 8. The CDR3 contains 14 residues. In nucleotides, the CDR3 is TGCAGCGTTTCGGCTAGCGGGGCGAGAGAGACCCAGTACTTC. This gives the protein CSVSASGARETQYF.

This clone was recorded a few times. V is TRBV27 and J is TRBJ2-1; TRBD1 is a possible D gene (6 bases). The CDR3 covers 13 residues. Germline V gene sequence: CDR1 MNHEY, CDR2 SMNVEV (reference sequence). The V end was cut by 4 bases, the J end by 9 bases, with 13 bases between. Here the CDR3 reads CASSWSRRGEQFF. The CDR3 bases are TGTGCCAGCAGTTGGTCGCGCAGGGGTGAGCAGTTCTTC.

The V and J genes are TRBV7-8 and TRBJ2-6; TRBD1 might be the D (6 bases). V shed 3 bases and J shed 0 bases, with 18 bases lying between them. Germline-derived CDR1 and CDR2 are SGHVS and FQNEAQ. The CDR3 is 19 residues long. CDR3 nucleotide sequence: TGTGCCAGCAGCTTCAAGCCGGGACACCCATTCTCTGGGGCCAACGTCCTGACTTTC. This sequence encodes CASSFKPGHPFSGANVLTF.

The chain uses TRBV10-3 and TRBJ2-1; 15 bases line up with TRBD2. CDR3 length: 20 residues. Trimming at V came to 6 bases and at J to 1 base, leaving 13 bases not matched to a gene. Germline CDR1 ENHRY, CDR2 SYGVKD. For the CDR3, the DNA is TGTGCCATCAGGCCCGGGACTAGCGGGGGGCCGGAGAGTTCCTACAATGAGCAGTTCTTC. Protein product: CAIRPGTSGGPESSYNEQFF.

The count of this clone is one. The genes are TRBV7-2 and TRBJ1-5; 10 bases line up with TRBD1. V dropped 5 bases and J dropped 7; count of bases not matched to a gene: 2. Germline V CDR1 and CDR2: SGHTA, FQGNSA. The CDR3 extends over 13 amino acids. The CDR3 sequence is CASSLDRGQPQHF. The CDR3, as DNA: TGTGCCAGCAGCCTGGACAGGGGGCAGCCCCAGCATTTT.

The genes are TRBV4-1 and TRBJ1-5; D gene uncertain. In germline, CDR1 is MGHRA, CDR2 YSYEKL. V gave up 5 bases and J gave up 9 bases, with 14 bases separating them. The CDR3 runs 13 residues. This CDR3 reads CASSAGTLGPQHF. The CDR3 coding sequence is TGCGCCAGCAGCGCGGGAACTCTGGGGCCCCAGCATTTT.

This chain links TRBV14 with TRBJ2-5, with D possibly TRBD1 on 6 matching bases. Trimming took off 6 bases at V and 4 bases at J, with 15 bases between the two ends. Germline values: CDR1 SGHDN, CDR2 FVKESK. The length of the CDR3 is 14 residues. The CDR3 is CASSMVRGRETQYF. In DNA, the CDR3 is TGTGCCAGCAGTATGGTTAGGGGGAGAGAGACCCAGTACTTC.

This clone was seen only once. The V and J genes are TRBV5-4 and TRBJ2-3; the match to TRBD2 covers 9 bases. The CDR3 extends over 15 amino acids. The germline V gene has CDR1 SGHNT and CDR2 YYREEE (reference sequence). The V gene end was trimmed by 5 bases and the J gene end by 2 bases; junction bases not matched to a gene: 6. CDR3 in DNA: TGTGCCAGCAGACGAGCGGGGGGACCCACAGATACGCAGTATTTT. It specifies CASRRAGGPTDTQYF.

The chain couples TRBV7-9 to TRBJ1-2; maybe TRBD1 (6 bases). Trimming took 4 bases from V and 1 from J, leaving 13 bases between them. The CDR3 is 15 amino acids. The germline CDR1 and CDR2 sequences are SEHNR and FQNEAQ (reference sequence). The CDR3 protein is CASSSRQENNYGYTF. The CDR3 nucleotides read TGTGCCAGCAGCTCCAGACAGGAAAATAACTATGGCTACACCTTC. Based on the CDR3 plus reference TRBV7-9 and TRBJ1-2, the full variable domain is DTGVSQNPRHKITKRGQNVTFRCDPISEHNRLYWYRQTLGQGPEFLTYFQNEAQLEKSRLLSDRFSAERPKGSFSTLEIQRTEQGDSAMYLCASSSRQENNYGYTFGSGTRLTVV.

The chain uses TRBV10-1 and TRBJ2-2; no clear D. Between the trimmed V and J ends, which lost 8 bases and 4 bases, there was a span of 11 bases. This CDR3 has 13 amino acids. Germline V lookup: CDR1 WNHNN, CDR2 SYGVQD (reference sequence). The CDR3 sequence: CASRREVTGELFF. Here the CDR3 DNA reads TGCGCCAGCCGTCGCGAAGTCACCGGGGAGCTGTTTTTT.

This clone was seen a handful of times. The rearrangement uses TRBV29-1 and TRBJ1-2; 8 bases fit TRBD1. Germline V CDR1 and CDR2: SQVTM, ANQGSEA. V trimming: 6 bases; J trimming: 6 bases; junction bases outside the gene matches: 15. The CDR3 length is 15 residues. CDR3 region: CSVSSTGAISDGYTF. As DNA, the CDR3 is TGCAGCGTCTCTTCGACAGGGGCTATTTCTGATGGCTACACCTTC.

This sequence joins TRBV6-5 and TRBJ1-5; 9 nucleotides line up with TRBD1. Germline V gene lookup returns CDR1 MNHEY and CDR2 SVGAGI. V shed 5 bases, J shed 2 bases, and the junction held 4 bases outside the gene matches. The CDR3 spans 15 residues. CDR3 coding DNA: TGTGCCAGCAGTCGGACAGGGGCGGGCAATCAGCCCCAGCATTTT. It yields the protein CASSRTGAGNQPQHF.

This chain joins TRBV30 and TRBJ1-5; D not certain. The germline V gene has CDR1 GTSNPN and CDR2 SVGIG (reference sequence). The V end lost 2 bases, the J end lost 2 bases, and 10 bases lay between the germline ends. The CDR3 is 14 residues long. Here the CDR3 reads CAWSIGSGNQPQHF. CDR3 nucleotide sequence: TGTGCCTGGAGTATCGGCAGTGGCAATCAGCCCCAGCATTTT.

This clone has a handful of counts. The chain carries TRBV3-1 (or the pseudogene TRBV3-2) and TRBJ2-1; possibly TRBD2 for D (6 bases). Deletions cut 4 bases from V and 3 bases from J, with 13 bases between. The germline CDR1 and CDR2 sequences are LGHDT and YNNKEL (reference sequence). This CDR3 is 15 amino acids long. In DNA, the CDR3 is TGTGCCAGCAGCCCCGCGGAGGGTGGCTACAATGAGCAGTTCTTC. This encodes CASSPAEGGYNEQFF.

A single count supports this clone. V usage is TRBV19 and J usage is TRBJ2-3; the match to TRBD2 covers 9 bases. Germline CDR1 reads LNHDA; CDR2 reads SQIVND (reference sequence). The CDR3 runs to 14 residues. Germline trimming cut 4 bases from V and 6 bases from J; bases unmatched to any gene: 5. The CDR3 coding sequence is TGTGCCAGTAGTACCACCGGGACTAGCGATACGCAGTATTTT. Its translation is CASSTTGTSDTQYF.

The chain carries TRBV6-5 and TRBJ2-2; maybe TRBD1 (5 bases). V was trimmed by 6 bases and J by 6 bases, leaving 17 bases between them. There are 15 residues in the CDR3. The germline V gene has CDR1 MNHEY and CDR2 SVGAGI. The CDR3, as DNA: TGTGCCAGCAGCCATGCAGGGTCCATCGCCGGGGAGCTGTTTTTT. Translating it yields CASSHAGSIAGELFF.